The entry below describes one T cell receptor beta chain. This clone has only one observation. Its antigen remains unidentified. Per-base qualities were not stored, and no clone one base away is much larger. The collaborating institutions used their own protocols to collect whole blood in K2EDTA tubes. Collaborator samples were shipped for TCRbeta analysis as frozen whole blood, isolated PBMCs, or DNA extracted from either sample type. TCRbeta CDR3 regions were amplified from genomic DNA using the immunoSEQ Assay, a bias-controlled multiplex PCR. Concerning the study's data processing: The number of nucleated cells in each sample was estimated from the amplification of reference gene primers within the assay. To quantify the absolute abundance of each unique TCRbeta CDR3 rearrangement, sequence reads were collapsed and filtered. For each sample, productive Simpson clonality was calculated as the square root of Simpson's diversity index over productive rearrangements. TCRdb's version of the immuneACCESS table is confined to in-frame rearrangements and falls short of the full clone set. An unresolved V gene accounts for under half of the shortfall where checked; the remainder is of unknown origin. The V and J calls and clone size were taken over from that table, and D and trimming were inferred from the DNA. This sample lists under 95,000 clones; roughly 89% were detected once. The ten largest make up roughly 5.4% of the sample.

V trim: 1 base; J trim: 5 bases; unmatched bases: 1. According to the germline V gene, CDR1 reads SGHTA and CDR2 reads FQGNSA. Reading from cysteine to phenylalanine, the CDR3 counts 13 amino acids. Only the CDR3 region is kept as DNA, spanning 39 bases read in frame from base 1. This sample is part of a study of blood T cell repertoires in COVID-19 (dated by TCRdb to the early 2020s). About the investigation overall: Samples from collaborators originated in the United States, Italy and Spain and spanned both the acute and convalescent phases of COVID-19. The material from the prospective study consisted of cDNA or gDNA derived from T cells, B-cell-depleted T cells, or PBMCs. Subjects who had been exposed to COVID-19, were actively infected with it, or had recovered from it provided the deeply sampled blood TCRbeta repertoires that made up the dataset. The repertoires were released in a freely available public database intended as a resource for research on the immune response to SARS-CoV-2. Samples were obtained from the ongoing ImmuneRACE study (first 160 participants) and from approximately 1,200 subjects provided by 6 global collaborators. Nearly every sample came with metadata listing a de-identified subject ID, COVID-19 status, age in years and sex. Where HLA class I and class II types were available, the types were taken from metadata supplied by the sample provider, not from assay-based typing.

Results and caveats for the whole study, not just this receptor: The quantity of clinical and demographic metadata differed by source and by participant and was supplied without curation.

The TCR sequence derives from a man aged 60-69 years with acute or convalescent COVID-19. The chain links TRBV7-2 with TRBJ1-1, and 7 junctional nucleotides match TRBD1. Sequenced sample: peripheral blood. DNA sequence: TGTGCCAGCAGCTTAGAACAGGGGACTGAAGCTTTCTTT. This yields the protein CASSLEQGTEAFF. With the portions outside the CDR3 filled from the reference TRBV7-2 and TRBJ1-1 genes, the complete variable region becomes GAGVSQSPSNKVTEKGKDVELRCDPISGHTALYWYRQSLGQGLEFLIYFQGNSAPDKSGLPSDRFSAERTGGSVSTLTIQRTQQEDSAVYLCASSLEQGTEAFFGQGTRLTVV.